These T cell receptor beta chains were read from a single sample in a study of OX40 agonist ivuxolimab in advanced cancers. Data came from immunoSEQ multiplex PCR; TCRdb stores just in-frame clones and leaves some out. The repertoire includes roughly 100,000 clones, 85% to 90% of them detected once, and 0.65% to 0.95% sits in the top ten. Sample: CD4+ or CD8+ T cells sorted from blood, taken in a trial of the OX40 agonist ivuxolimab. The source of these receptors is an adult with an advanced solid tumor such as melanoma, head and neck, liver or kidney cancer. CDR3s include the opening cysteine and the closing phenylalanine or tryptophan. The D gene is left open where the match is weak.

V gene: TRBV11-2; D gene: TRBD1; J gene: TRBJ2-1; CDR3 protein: CASSSGTGNEQFF
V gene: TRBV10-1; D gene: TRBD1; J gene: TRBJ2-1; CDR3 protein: CASSEGTGLVEQFF
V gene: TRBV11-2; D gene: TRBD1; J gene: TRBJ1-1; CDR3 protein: CASSLAQGKGTEAFF
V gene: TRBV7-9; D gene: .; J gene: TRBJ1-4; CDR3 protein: CASSPPTGINEKLFF
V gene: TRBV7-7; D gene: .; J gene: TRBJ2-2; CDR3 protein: CASSPGPANTGELFF
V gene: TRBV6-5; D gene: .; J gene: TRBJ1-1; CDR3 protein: CASSTRGTEAFF
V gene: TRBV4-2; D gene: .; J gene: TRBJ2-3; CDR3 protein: CASSRASTDTQYF
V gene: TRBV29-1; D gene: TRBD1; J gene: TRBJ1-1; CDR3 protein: CSVGGTGNTEAFF
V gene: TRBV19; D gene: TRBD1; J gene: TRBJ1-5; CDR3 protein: CASSRGQGNNQPQHF
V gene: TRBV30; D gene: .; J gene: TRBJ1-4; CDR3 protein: CAWKTFNEKLFF
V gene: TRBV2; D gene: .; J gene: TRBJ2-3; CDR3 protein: CASSLTDTQYF
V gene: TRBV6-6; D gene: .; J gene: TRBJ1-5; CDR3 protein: CASRTRTDHNQPQHF
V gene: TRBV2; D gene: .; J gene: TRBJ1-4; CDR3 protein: CASSVSGAVTNEKLFF
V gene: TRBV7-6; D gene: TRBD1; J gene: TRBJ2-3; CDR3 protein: CASSRGQGLSTDTQYF
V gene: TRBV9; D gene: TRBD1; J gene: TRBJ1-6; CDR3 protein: CASSGGQGFGSPLHF
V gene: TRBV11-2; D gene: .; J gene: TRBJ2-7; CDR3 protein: CASSLGSYEQYF
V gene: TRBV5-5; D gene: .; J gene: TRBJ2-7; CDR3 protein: CASSSFIDSFSYEQYF
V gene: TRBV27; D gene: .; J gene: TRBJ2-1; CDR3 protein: CASRARDNEQFF
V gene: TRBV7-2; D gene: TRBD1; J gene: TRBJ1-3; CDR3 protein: CASSRRGTGRDPSGNTIYF
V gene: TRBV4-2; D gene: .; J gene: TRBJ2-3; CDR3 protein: CASSQGADRAYTDTQYF
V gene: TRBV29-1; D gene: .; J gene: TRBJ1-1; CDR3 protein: CSAGRSGGTEAFF
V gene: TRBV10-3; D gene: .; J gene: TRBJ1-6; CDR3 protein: CAITRDRNNSPLHF
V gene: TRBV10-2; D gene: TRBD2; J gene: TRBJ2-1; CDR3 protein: CASSGTSGNNEQFF
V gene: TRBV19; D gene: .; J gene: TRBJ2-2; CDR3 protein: CASSIVGQGVPGELFF
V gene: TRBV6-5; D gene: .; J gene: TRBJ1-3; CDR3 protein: CASSSGLANTIYF
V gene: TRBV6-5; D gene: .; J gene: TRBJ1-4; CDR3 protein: CASTPGRGHEKLFF
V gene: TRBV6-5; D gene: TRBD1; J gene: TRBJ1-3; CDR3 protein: CASREQGVTGNTIYF
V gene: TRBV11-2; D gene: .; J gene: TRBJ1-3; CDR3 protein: CASSPMGTGNTIYF
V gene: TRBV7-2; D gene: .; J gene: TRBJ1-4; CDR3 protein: CASSPFGSGSTNEKLFF
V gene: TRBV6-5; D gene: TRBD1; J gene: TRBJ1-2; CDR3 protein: CASRVTGGGGYTF
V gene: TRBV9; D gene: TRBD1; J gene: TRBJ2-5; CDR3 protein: CASSVGQGVGTQYF
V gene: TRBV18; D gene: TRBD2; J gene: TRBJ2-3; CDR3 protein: CASSTGTSVTDTQYF
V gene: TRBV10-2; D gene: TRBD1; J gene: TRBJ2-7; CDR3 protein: CASRLGTGGYEQYF
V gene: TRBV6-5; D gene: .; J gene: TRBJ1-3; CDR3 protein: CASSYSYGGSGNTIYF
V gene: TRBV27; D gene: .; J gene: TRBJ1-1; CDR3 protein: CASSFELLNTEAFF
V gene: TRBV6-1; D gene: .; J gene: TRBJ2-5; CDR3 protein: CASRKTASWRETQYF
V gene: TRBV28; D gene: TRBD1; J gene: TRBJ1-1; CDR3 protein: CASSFGDRGNTEAFF
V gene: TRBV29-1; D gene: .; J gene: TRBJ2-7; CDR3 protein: CSVMGGAYEQYF
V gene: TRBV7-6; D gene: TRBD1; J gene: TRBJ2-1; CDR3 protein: CASSFFTGAPNEQFF
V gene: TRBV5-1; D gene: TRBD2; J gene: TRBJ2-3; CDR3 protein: CASSFSSRSSGASSTDTQYF
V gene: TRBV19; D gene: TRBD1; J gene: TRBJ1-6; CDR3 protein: CAPRGQGSYNSPLHF
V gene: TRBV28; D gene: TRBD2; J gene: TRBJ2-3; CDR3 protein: CASSLSGLAGADTQYF
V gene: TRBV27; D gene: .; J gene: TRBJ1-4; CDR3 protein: CASSSGQDVEKLFF
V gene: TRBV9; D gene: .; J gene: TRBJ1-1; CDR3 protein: CASSVPGGENTEAFF
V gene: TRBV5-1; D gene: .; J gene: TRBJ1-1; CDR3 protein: CASSLASQGYTEAFF
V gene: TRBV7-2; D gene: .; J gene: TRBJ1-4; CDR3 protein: CASSSRVQAANEKLFF
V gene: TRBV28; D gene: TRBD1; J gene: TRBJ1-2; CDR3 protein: CAIWTGTNYGYTF
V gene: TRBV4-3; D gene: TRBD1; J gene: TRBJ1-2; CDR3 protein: CASSQDLRDRGGYTF
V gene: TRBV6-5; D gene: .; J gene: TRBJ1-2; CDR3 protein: CASSYGGTLNYGYTF
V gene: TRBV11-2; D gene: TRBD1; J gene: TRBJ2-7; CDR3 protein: CASSSGTVYEQYF
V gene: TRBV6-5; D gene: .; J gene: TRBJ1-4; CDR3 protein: CASSYLSTNEKLFF
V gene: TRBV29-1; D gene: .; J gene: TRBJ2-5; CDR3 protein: CSVEDYQLQETQYF
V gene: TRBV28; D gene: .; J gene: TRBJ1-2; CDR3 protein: CASSTNRANYGYTF